A selection of T cell receptor beta chains follows, all from one sample in a study of CD8+ T cells in alopecia areata. The data were produced by immunoSEQ multiplex PCR, yet TCRdb's version contains in-frame clones alone and is incomplete. The table records around 100,000 clones, about 71% of them present only once. The material was CD8+ T cells sorted from blood, obtained around week 42, from a patient treated with tofacitinib. The receptors originated from a human donor with alopecia areata. CDR3s include the opening cysteine and the closing phenylalanine or tryptophan. The order of the fields is D gene, J gene, CDR3 length, clone size, V gene, CDR3 DNA, CDR3 protein. A D gene is named only where the DNA matches it firmly. A row's size may be missing; if present it is once, few, many or a size class.

.,TRBJ1-2,15,.,TRBV7-9,TGTGCCAGCAGCAACGAATGGGACCTCCAAGAGGGCTACACCTTC,CASSNEWDLQEGYTF
.,TRBJ1-2,13,.,TRBV5-6,TGTGCCAGCAGCTTGACGTCAGGGTATGGCTACACCTTC,CASSLTSGYGYTF
.,TRBJ1-2,16,.,TRBV4-3,TGCGCCAGCAGCGAAAAAACAGGGTCTGGTGGTTATGGCTACACCTTC,CASSEKTGSGGYGYTF
.,TRBJ2-1,12,few,TRBV7-6,TGTGCGGTGGAGAAAGGTAACAATGAGCAGTTCTTC,CAVEKGNNEQFF
.,TRBJ2-7,15,once,TRBV30,TGTGCCTGGGCCCCGGGAAGGGGGGTGACCTACGAGCAGTACTTC,CAWAPGRGVTYEQYF
TRBD1,TRBJ1-6,15,.,TRBV10-3,TGTGCCATCAGTGACTCGGGACAGGGATCTTCACCCCTCCACTTT,CAISDSGQGSSPLHF
.,TRBJ1-6,12,.,TRBV2,TGTGCCAGCAGTGAAGTAAATTCACCCCTCCACTTT,CASSEVNSPLHF
.,TRBJ1-1,14,.,TRBV7-6,TGTGCCAGCAGCTTTTCTTCAATGAACACTGAAGCTTTCTTT,CASSFSSMNTEAFF
TRBD1,TRBJ2-7,13,.,TRBV29-1,TGCAGCGTGACAGGGGGCGAAACCTACGAGCAGTACTTC,CSVTGGETYEQYF
TRBD1,TRBJ2-1,14,.,TRBV5-1,TGCGCCAGCAGCACCGGACAGGGCGGTGATGAGCAGTTCTTC,CASSTGQGGDEQFF
TRBD2,TRBJ2-3,17,.,TRBV11-2,TGTGCCAGCAGCTTAGGGGGTAGCGGGGGGAGCACAGATACGCAGTATTTT,CASSLGGSGGSTDTQYF
TRBD2,TRBJ2-1,17,.,TRBV7-2,TGTGCCAGCAGCGTTGGACTAGCGGTACCTCCTAACAATGAGCAGTTCTTC,CASSVGLAVPPNNEQFF
.,TRBJ2-3,15,.,TRBV5-6,TGTGCCAGCAGCTTCGGTACAGGGAGCACAGATACGCAGTATTTT,CASSFGTGSTDTQYF
TRBD1,TRBJ2-1,14,.,TRBV9,TGTGCCAGCAGCGTAGATGCAGGGGGCAATGAGCAGTTCTTC,CASSVDAGGNEQFF
TRBD1,TRBJ1-1,15,once,TRBV5-6,TGTGCCAGCACCATTATCAGGGGGCATGCCGCTGAAGCTTTCTTT,CASTIIRGHAAEAFF
.,TRBJ2-1,13,.,TRBV6-6,TGTGCCAGCAGTTACGGTTCATCAGTTGAGCAGTTCTTC,CASSYGSSVEQFF
.,TRBJ1-2,13,.,TRBV4-3,TGCGCCAGCAGCCAAGATCGCTCACGGGGCTACACCTTC,CASSQDRSRGYTF
.,TRBJ2-2,15,.,TRBV13,TGTGCCAGCAGCTCCCGGGACTTCAACACCGGGGAGCTGTTTTTT,CASSSRDFNTGELFF
TRBD2,TRBJ2-1,14,.,TRBV29-1,TGCAGCGTTGCGGGACTAGCTACTTACAATGAGCAGTTCTTC,CSVAGLATYNEQFF
.,TRBJ1-5,14,.,TRBV27,TGTGCCAGCAGGGCAGGGGAGGGCAATCAGCCCCAGCATTTT,CASRAGEGNQPQHF
.,TRBJ2-1,13,.,TRBV7-6,TGTGCCAGCAGCTTAGCGGTCGGGGGTGAGCAGTTCTTC,CASSLAVGGEQFF
.,TRBJ1-1,13,.,TRBV6-1,TGTGCCAGTAGAGGGACGCTCGACACTGAAGCTTTCTTT,CASRGTLDTEAFF
.,TRBJ2-7,14,.,TRBV19,TGTGCCAGTAGTATAGATCGCGGATCCTACGAGCAGTACTTC,CASSIDRGSYEQYF
.,TRBJ1-1,12,.,TRBV19,TGTGCCAGTAGGGCGGGGGAAACTGAAGCTTTCTTT,CASRAGETEAFF
.,TRBJ2-1,15,.,TRBV30,TGTGCCTGGAGTGGGTATCCCGGGCCGAACAATGAGCAGTTCTTC,CAWSGYPGPNNEQFF
.,TRBJ1-2,15,.,TRBV9,TGTGCCAGCAGCCCGGGCGGCTCCTCTAACTATGGCTACACCTTC,CASSPGGSSNYGYTF
.,TRBJ2-2,11,.,TRBV11-1,TGTGCCAGCAGCTCAAACGGGGAGCTGTTTTTT,CASSSNGELFF
.,TRBJ1-1,13,once,TRBV6-1,TGTGCCAGCAGTGAAGGTCTGGGGGCTGAAGCTTTCTTT,CASSEGLGAEAFF
.,TRBJ2-3,16,.,TRBV27,TGTGCCAGCTCCCAAAGAGAGCCAATTCAGGCGGATACGCAGTATTTT,CASSQREPIQADTQYF
TRBD1,TRBJ2-7,16,.,TRBV7-9,TGTGCCAGCAATGTAAACCGGGACAGTCGATCCTACGAGCAGTACTTC,CASNVNRDSRSYEQYF
.,TRBJ1-2,12,.,TRBV29-1,TGCAGCGTTGGGGGGGATAACTATGGCTACACCTTC,CSVGGDNYGYTF
TRBD1,TRBJ2-7,15,.,TRBV12-5,TGTGCTAGTGGTTTGGGACAGGGGATTGTCTACGAGCAGTACTTC,CASGLGQGIVYEQYF
.,TRBJ2-2,15,few,TRBV27,TGTGCCAGCAGTCCCAGCAGGGGAAGATCCGGGGAGCTGTTTTTT,CASSPSRGRSGELFF
.,TRBJ1-2,14,.,TRBV15,TGTGCCACCAGCAGTAACAGAGAGCTCTATGGCTACACCTTC,CATSSNRELYGYTF
.,TRBJ1-4,15,.,TRBV7-9,TGTGCCAGCAGTCTGAAGACGGTTAGTAATGAAAAACTGTTTTTT,CASSLKTVSNEKLFF
TRBD2,TRBJ2-3,17,.,TRBV6-1,TGTGCCAGCAGTGAAACGGGACTAGCGGGATTCACAGATACGCAGTATTTT,CASSETGLAGFTDTQYF
.,TRBJ2-1,12,once,TRBV7-9,TGTGCCACCCGTACCGGGAGCAATGAGCAGTTCTTC,CATRTGSNEQFF
TRBD1,TRBJ2-1,15,.,TRBV25-1,TGTGCCAGCAGTGCAACCGGGACAGGGGAAAATGAGCAGTTCTTC,CASSATGTGENEQFF
TRBD1,TRBJ2-1,14,.,TRBV7-6,TGTGCCAGCAGCTTCCGGACAGGGAACAATGAGCAGTTCTTC,CASSFRTGNNEQFF
.,TRBJ2-1,16,few,TRBV4-3,TGCGCCAGCAGCCAAGGGCAGGGCATCGGATACAATGAGCAGTTCTTC,CASSQGQGIGYNEQFF
TRBD1,TRBJ1-5,14,.,TRBV30,TGTGCCTGGAGACACGGGACAGGGGATCAGCCCCAGCATTTT,CAWRHGTGDQPQHF
.,TRBJ1-2,16,.,TRBV27,TGTGCCAGCACAACCACCTTCTCTATGGGGACGGACGGCTACACCTTC,CASTTTFSMGTDGYTF
.,TRBJ1-1,12,.,TRBV29-1,TGCAACGTACGTCCGGAGAACACTGAAGCTTTCTTT,CNVRPENTEAFF
.,TRBJ1-2,12,.,TRBV10-3,TGTGCCAGCAGGGGCAGAAACTATGGCTACACCTTC,CASRGRNYGYTF
.,TRBJ2-3,13,.,TRBV13,TGTGCCAGCAGCTTAGAAGGGGCATATGCGCAGTATTTT,CASSLEGAYAQYF
.,TRBJ2-7,13,.,TRBV5-4,TGTGCCAGCAGCCCTAATTGGGGGGTCGAGCAGTACTTC,CASSPNWGVEQYF
TRBD1,TRBJ1-2,12,.,TRBV25-1,TGTGCCAGCGAGGGACAGGGATATGGCTACACCTTC,CASEGQGYGYTF
.,TRBJ1-6,14,.,TRBV4-3,TGCGCCAGCAGCCAAGATCTATCCTCATCACCCCTCCACTTT,CASSQDLSSSPLHF
.,TRBJ1-2,13,.,TRBV9,TGTGCCAGCAGCGGAAACAGGTTCTATGGCTACACCTTC,CASSGNRFYGYTF
.,TRBJ1-5,14,few,TRBV21-1,TGTGCCAGCAGCAGTAAACGTCGATATCAGCCCCAGCATTTT,CASSSKRRYQPQHF